This T cell receptor beta chain emerged from a study of T cell repertoires in cytomegalovirus infection. Study-wide findings and caveats: Ex vivo responses were dominated by HLA-C-restricted CMV-specific TCR beta clonotypes.

The germline V gene encodes CDR1 MNHEY and CDR2 SVGEGT. The V end was cut by 6 bases, the J end by 5 bases, with 13 bases between. The CDR3 consists of 14 residues. From the reads, TCRdb called clonotypes with MiXCR, one entry per CDR3 protein. This table holds hundreds of thousands of distinct CDR3 sequences, just under 30% found once. In regard to this clonotype: Its target is not known.

The rearrangement joins TRBV6-2 or TRBV6-3 to TRBJ2-2, with D unclear. The starting material was cultured PBMCs, obtained from culture after CMV antigen stimulation. The receptor was derived from a human donor in good health (CMV status not recorded). Some clones in this sample may be carry-over from other donors' samples. CDR3 loop: CASRAMGLTGELFF. In DNA form, the CDR3 reads TGTGCCAGCAGAGCGATGGGGTTAACCGGGGAGCTGTTTTTT.